The rows below give T cell receptor beta chains drawn from one sample of a study of cytomegalovirus exposure and HLA in healthy donors. Method: immunoSEQ multiplex PCR; TCRdb's copy keeps in-frame clones and lacks some. The sample yields 200,000 to 300,000 clones, approximately 87% seen once. Sequencing was done on a sample of PBMCs. The receptors stem from a man younger than 30 in good health and CMV-seronegative. The CDR3 runs from the conserved cysteine through the conserved F or W. Each record gives: J gene, V gene, D gene, clone size, CDR3 DNA, CDR3 protein. The D gene is left open where the match is weak. Clone size, where shown, is once, few, many, or a class for clones that have expanded.

TRBJ2-7 | TRBV7-2 | NA | NA | TGTGCCAGCAGCCAGAGTATAGGTCTAGATTACGAGCAGTACTTC | CASSQSIGLDYEQYF
TRBJ1-5 | TRBV27 | NA | NA | TGTGCCAGCAGTTTTGCCTGGTCGGTAAATCAGCCCCAGCATTTT | CASSFAWSVNQPQHF
TRBJ2-7 | TRBV2 | TRBD1 | NA | TGTGCCAGCAGCGGTGCGAGACAGGGGATCTACGAGCAGTACTTC | CASSGARQGIYEQYF
TRBJ1-2 | TRBV9 | NA | once | TGTGCCAGCAGCGTAGATGGGGGCAGGAGCTATGGCTACACCTTC | CASSVDGGRSYGYTF
TRBJ2-7 | TRBV2 | TRBD1 | NA | TGTGCCAGCGAAATCGGGACAGGAGGGGCCTACGAGCAGTACTTC | CASEIGTGGAYEQYF
TRBJ1-1 | TRBV28 | NA | NA | TGTGCCAGCAGTAGTTATCACATGAACACTGAAGCTTTCTTT | CASSSYHMNTEAFF
TRBJ1-1 | TRBV15 | NA | NA | TGTGCCACCAGCACCCGGACTGAAGCTTTCTTT | CATSTRTEAFF
TRBJ1-1 | TRBV7-9 | TRBD1 | once | TGTGCCAGCAGCTTAAGCTTCTCAGGGGGCGCGGACACTGAAGCTTTCTTT | CASSLSFSGGADTEAFF
TRBJ2-7 | TRBV7-8 | TRBD2 | NA | TGTGCCAGCAGCGCCGGACTAGCGGGAACCTCCTACGAGCAGTACTTC | CASSAGLAGTSYEQYF
TRBJ1-2 | TRBV5-4 | NA | NA | TGTGCCAGCAGCATTAACCAGCCGGGGGGCTACACCTTC | CASSINQPGGYTF
TRBJ2-1 | TRBV18 | NA | NA | TGTGCCAGCTCACTCACAGGGATTAAGGGTGAGCAGTTCTTC | CASSLTGIKGEQFF
TRBJ1-2 | TRBV9 | TRBD1 | NA | TGTGCCAGCAGCGTCATGGACGGACAGGGCACCTATGGCTACACCTTC | CASSVMDGQGTYGYTF
TRBJ2-1 | TRBV13 | NA | once | TGTGCCAGCAGCTCAGCGGAAGGGGAGCAGTTCTTC | CASSSAEGEQFF
TRBJ1-1 | TRBV19 | NA | NA | TGTGCCAGTAGTCCAGGGAACACTGAAGCTTTCTTT | CASSPGNTEAFF
TRBJ1-1 | TRBV7-7 | NA | NA | TGTGCTAGCAGCTTGGTAGAAAGCGCTGAAGCTTTCTTT | CASSLVESAEAFF
TRBJ1-2 | TRBV11-2 | TRBD1 | NA | TGTGCCAGCAGCTTGATTGACAGGGACTATGGCTACACCTTC | CASSLIDRDYGYTF
TRBJ1-1 | TRBV5-1 | NA | NA | TGCGCCAGCACCTCCCCAAGGGGCAGAAACACTGAAGCTTTCTTT | CASTSPRGRNTEAFF
TRBJ2-3 | TRBV7-3 | TRBD2 | NA | TGTGCCAGCAGCTCCTTAGCGGGAAGGACAGATACGCAGTATTTT | CASSSLAGRTDTQYF
TRBJ1-5 | TRBV28 | NA | NA | TGTGCCAGCAGTTTAACGGGGCGGGATCGGCCCCAGCATTTT | CASSLTGRDRPQHF
TRBJ1-1 | TRBV19 | TRBD1 | once | TGTGCCAGTAGTAGGGGGACAGTGAACACTGAAGCTTTCTTT | CASSRGTVNTEAFF
TRBJ2-7 | TRBV11-2 | TRBD1 | NA | TGTGCCAGCAGACATCACGGGACAGGGACCCCCGAGCAGTACTTC | CASRHHGTGTPEQYF
TRBJ1-2 | TRBV5-4 | TRBD1 | NA | TGTGCCAGCAGCTTTTCCGGGACAGGGGGCGCTTTTCATGGCTACACCTTC | CASSFSGTGGAFHGYTF
TRBJ2-7 | TRBV7-2 | TRBD1 | NA | TGTGCCAGCAGCTTAGGCGGACAGGGTAGCGGCGAGCAGTACTTC | CASSLGGQGSGEQYF
TRBJ1-6 | TRBV19 | TRBD1 | NA | TGTGCCAGTAGGAGGACAGGGGCTGCCAATAATGTCCACTTT | CASRRTGAANNVHF
TRBJ2-1 | TRBV6-1 | TRBD2 | NA | TGTGCCAGCCGATCGGGAGGGCAGGGGGAGCAGTTCTTC | CASRSGGQGEQFF
TRBJ2-2 | TRBV7-9 | TRBD2 | NA | TGTGCCAGCAGCCGAGCGGGGGGCATCCCCGGGGAGCTGTTTTTT | CASSRAGGIPGELFF
TRBJ1-4 | TRBV29-1 | TRBD1 | NA | TGCAGCGTAGGGGACAGGGTGGCTGAAAAACTGTTTTTT | CSVGDRVAEKLFF
TRBJ2-7 | TRBV28 | TRBD1 | NA | TGTGCCAGCAGCTCGGGACAGGGTTCCTACGAGCAGTACTTC | CASSSGQGSYEQYF
TRBJ2-7 | TRBV10-3 | TRBD2 | NA | TGTGCCATCAGCGGGGGGTACGAGCAGTACTTC | CAISGGYEQYF
TRBJ1-5 | TRBV28 | NA | NA | TGTGCCAGCAGTTTATCTGGTACAGGAGGCAATCAGCCCCAGCATTTT | CASSLSGTGGNQPQHF
TRBJ2-5 | TRBV7-6 | NA | NA | TGTGCCAGCAGCTTAGACCGGAGCTACCAAGAGACCCAGTACTTC | CASSLDRSYQETQYF
TRBJ2-7 | TRBV19 | NA | NA | TGTGCCAGTAGTCCCTCCCCCCGGGGCTACGAGCAGTACTTC | CASSPSPRGYEQYF
TRBJ2-2 | TRBV4-1 | NA | NA | TGCGCCAGCAGCCTTGGAGGCACCGGGGAGCTGTTTTTT | CASSLGGTGELFF
TRBJ2-1 | TRBV13 | NA | NA | TGTGCCAGCAGCAAGGACGGGGGTTCCTACAATGAGCAGTTCTTC | CASSKDGGSYNEQFF
TRBJ2-7 | TRBV28 | TRBD2 | NA | TGTGCCAGCATGGGGGGGGCCTACGAGCAGTACTTC | CASMGGAYEQYF
TRBJ1-4 | TRBV5-1 | TRBD1 | NA | TGCGCCAGCAGCTTTGGGACAGATGAAAAACTGTTTTTT | CASSFGTDEKLFF
TRBJ2-7 | TRBV5-1 | TRBD2 | NA | TGCGCCAGCAGCTCAACTAGCGGGGGGGCATACGAGCAGTACTTC | CASSSTSGGAYEQYF
TRBJ1-4 | TRBV5-5 | NA | NA | TGTGCCAGCAGTCCGACCGGGGAGGGTGAAAAACTGTTTTTT | CASSPTGEGEKLFF
TRBJ2-7 | TRBV7-2 | NA | once | TGTGCCAGCAGCTTAGCCCCCCTGGGGGGAGGATTTCCTAACGAGCAGTACTTC | CASSLAPLGGGFPNEQYF
TRBJ1-2 | TRBV5-4 | NA | NA | TGTGCCAGCAGCCGAACCAGTGATGGCTACACCTTC | CASSRTSDGYTF
TRBJ1-1 | TRBV5-1 | NA | NA | TGCGCCAGCAGGACAGAAAGGGCAGACACTGAAGCTTTCTTT | CASRTERADTEAFF
TRBJ2-7 | TRBV28 | TRBD1 | NA | TGTGCCAGCCGTGCGGGACAGGGATACGAGCAGTACTTC | CASRAGQGYEQYF
TRBJ2-7 | TRBV29-1 | TRBD2 | NA | TGCAGCGTTGGGGTGGCGGGGGTAGGCGAGCAGTACTTC | CSVGVAGVGEQYF
TRBJ1-2 | TRBV28 | NA | NA | TGTGCCAGCAGTTTCGGAGGGGACGGCTATGGCTACACCTTC | CASSFGGDGYGYTF
TRBJ2-1 | TRBV4-1 | NA | NA | TGCGCCAGCAGCCAAGAGAGGGCTGACAATGAGCAGTTCTTC | CASSQERADNEQFF
TRBJ2-7 | TRBV5-1 | NA | NA | TGCGCCAGCTCGAGCTCCTACGAGCAGTACTTC | CASSSSYEQYF